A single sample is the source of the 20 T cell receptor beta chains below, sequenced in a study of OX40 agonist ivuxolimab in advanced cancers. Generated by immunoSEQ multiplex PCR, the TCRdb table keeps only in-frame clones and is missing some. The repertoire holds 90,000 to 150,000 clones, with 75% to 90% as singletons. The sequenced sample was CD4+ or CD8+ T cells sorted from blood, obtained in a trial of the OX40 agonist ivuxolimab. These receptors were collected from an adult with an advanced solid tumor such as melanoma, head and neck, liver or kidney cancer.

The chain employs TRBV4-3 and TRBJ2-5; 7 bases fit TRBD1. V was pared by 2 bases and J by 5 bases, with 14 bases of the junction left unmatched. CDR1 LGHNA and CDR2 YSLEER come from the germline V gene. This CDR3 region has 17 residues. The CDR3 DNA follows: TGCGCCAGCAGCCAATCATACGGACAGGCGGTCACCGAGACCCAGTACTTC. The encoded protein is CASSQSYGQAVTETQYF.

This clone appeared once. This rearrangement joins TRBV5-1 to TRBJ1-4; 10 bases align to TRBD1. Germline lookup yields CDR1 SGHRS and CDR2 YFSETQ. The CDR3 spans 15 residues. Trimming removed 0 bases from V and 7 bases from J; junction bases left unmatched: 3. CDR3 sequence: CASSLAGTGAEKLFF. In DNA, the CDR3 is TGCGCCAGCAGCTTGGCCGGGACAGGGGCTGAAAAACTGTTTTTT.

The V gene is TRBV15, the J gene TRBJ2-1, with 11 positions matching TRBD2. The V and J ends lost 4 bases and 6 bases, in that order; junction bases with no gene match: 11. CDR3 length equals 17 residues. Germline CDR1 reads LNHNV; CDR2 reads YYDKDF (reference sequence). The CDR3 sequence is CATSTLTVAGGRNEQFF. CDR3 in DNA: TGTGCCACCAGCACCCTTACGGTAGCGGGGGGGCGCAATGAGCAGTTCTTC.

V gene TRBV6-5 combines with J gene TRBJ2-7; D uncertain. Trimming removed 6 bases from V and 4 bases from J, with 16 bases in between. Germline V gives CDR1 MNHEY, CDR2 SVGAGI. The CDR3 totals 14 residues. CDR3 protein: CASRVVSESYEQYF. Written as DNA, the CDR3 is TGTGCCAGCAGGGTGGTAAGCGAGAGTTACGAGCAGTACTTC.

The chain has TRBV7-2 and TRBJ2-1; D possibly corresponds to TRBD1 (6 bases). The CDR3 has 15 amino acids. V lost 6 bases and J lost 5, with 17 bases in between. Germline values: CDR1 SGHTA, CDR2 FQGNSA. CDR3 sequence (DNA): TGTGCCAGCAGATACGACAGGCCGACCCACAATGAGCAGTTCTTC. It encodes CASRYDRPTHNEQFF.

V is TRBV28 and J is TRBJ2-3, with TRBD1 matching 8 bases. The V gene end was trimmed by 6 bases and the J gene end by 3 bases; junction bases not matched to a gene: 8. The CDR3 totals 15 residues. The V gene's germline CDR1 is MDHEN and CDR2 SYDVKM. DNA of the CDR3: TGTGCCAGCAGCTCCCAGGGGGCTGGGACAGATACGCAGTATTTT. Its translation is CASSSQGAGTDTQYF.

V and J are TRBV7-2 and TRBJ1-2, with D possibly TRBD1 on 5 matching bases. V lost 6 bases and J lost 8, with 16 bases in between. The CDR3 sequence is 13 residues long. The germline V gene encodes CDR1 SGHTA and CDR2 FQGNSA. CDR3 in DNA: TGTGCCAGCAGTACCGGGACCGTCGACGGCTACACCTTC. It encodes CASSTGTVDGYTF.

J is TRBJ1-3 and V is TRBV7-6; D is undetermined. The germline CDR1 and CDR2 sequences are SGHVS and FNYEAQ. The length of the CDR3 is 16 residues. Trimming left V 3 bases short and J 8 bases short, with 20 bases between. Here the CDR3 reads CASSFYRHSPGDTIYF. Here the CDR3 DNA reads TGTGCCAGCAGCTTTTACCGCCATAGCCCCGGGGACACCATATATTTT.

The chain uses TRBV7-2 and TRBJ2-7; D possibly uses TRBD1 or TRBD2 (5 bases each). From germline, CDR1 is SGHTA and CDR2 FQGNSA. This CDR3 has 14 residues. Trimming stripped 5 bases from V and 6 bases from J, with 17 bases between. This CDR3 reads CASSPQGVVGEQYF. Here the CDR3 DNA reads TGTGCCAGCAGCCCCCAGGGAGTGGTCGGCGAGCAGTACTTC.

DNA for the CDR3: TGTGCCACGACAGGGGGGAAGCCTGAAGCTTTCTTT. This gives the protein CATTGGKPEAFF. The genes are TRBV10-3 and TRBJ1-1; TRBD1 matches at 9 bases. J gave up 6 bases and V 10 bases, and 6 bases lay outside the gene matches. Per the germline V gene, CDR1 is ENHRY and CDR2 is SYGVKD. This CDR3 spans 12 amino acids.

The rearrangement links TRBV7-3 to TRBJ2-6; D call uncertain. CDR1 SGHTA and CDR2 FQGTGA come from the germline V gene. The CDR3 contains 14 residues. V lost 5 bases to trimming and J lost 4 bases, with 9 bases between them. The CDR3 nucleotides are TGTGCCAGCAGCCCTCAATGGGGGGCCAACGTCCTGACTTTC. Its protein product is CASSPQWGANVLTF.

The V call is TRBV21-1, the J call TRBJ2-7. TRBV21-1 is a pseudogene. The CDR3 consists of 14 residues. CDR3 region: CASSKGPSTYEQYF. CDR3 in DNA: TGTGCCAGCAGCAAAGGTCCCTCCACCTACGAGCAGTACTTC.

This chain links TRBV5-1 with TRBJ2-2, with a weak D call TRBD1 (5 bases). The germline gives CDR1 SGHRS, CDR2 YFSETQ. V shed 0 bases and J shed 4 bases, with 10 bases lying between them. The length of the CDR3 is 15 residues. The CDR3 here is CASSLGQGGTGELFF. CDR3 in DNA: TGCGCCAGCAGCTTGGGGCAGGGCGGCACCGGGGAGCTGTTTTTT.

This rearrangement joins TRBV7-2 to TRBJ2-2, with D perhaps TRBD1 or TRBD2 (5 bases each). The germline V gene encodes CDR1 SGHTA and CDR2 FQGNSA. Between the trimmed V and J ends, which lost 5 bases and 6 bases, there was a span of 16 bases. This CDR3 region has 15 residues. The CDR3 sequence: CASSLISWGSGELFF. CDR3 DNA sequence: TGTGCCAGCAGCCTGATCTCTTGGGGGTCCGGGGAGCTGTTTTTT.

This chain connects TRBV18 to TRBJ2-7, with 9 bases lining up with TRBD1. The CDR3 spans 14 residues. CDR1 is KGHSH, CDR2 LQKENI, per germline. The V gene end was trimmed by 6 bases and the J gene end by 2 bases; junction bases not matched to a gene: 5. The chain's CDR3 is CASSDRGTTYEQYF. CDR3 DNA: TGTGCCAGCTCGGACAGGGGAACTACCTACGAGCAGTACTTC.

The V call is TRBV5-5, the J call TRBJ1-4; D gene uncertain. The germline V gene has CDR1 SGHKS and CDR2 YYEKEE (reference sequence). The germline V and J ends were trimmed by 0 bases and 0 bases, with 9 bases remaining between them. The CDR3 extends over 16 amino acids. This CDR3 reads CASSLDLGATNEKLFF. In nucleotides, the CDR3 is TGTGCCAGCAGCTTGGATCTGGGAGCAACTAATGAAAAACTGTTTTTT.

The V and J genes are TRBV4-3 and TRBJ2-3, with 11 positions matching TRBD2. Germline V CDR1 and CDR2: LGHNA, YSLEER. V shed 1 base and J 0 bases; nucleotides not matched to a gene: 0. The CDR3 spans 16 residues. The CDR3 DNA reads TGCGCCAGCAGCCAAGTAGCGGGGGGGAGCACAGATACGCAGTATTTT. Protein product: CASSQVAGGSTDTQYF.

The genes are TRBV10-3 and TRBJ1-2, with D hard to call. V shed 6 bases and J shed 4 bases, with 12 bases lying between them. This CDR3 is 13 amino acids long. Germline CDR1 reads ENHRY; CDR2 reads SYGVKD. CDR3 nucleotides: TGTGCCATCAGCCCAACAGAGTTCTATGGCTACACCTTC. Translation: CAISPTEFYGYTF.

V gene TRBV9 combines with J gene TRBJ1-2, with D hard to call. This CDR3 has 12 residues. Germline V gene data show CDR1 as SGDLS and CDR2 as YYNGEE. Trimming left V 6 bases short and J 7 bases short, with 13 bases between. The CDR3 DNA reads TGTGCCAGCAACTCGGCCGGGGTTGGCTACACCTTC. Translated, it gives CASNSAGVGYTF. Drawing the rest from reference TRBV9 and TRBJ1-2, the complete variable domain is DSGVTQTPKHLITATGQRVTLRCSPRSGDLSVYWYQQSLDQGLQFLIQYYNGEERAKGNILERFSAQQFPDLHSELNLSSLELGDSALYFCASNSAGVGYTFGSGTRLTVV.

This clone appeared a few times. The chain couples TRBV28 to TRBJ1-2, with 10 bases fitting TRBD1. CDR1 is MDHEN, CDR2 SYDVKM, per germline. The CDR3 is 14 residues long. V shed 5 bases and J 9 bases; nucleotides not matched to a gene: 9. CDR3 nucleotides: TGTGCCAGCAGTACTTGGACAGGGGGGAAGAGCTACACCTTC. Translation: CASSTWTGGKSYTF.